This entry lists 17 T cell receptor beta chains sequenced from one sample in a study of T cells in localized non-small cell lung cancer. Sequenced by immunoSEQ multiplex PCR; TCRdb stores in-frame clones only, minus some. The sample has fewer than 75,000 clones, approximately 88% seen once. The sequences come from peripheral blood, collected before any cancer treatment. These receptors originate from a female donor of 60 years or more with stage I lung adenocarcinoma.

The J gene is TRBJ2-1, the V gene TRBV5-6; D gene uncertain. CDR1 is SGHDT, CDR2 YYEEEE, per germline. Trimming stripped 4 bases from V and 7 bases from J, with 6 bases between. This CDR3 is built from 11 residues. The CDR3 coding sequence is TGTGCCAGCAGCCGGTGGAATGAGCAGTTCTTC. Its protein is CASSRWNEQFF.

This clone was seen just once. J is TRBJ1-1 and V is TRBV6-5; D is undetermined. The CDR3 has 15 residues. V lost 2 bases to trimming and J lost 2 bases, with 12 bases between them. Germline V gene lookup returns CDR1 MNHEY and CDR2 SVGAGI. This CDR3 reads CASSYPPPGNTEAFF. In nucleotides, the CDR3 is TGTGCCAGCAGTTACCCACCCCCGGGCAACACTGAAGCTTTCTTT.

This chain links TRBV5-6 with TRBJ2-3; 9 nucleotides agree with TRBD1. This CDR3 spans 15 amino acids. V lost 3 bases to trimming and J lost 3 bases; unmatched junction nucleotides: 5. CDR1 is SGHDT, CDR2 YYEEEE, per germline. The CDR3 loop is CASSYRGQGTDTQYF. In nucleotides, the CDR3 is TGTGCCAGCAGCTACCGAGGACAGGGGACAGATACGCAGTATTTT.

This chain joins TRBV7-6 and TRBJ1-4, with 8 bases aligning to TRBD1. V lost 1 base, J lost 3 bases, and 19 bases stayed unmatched. The CDR3 loop spans 21 amino acids. Per the germline V gene, CDR1 is SGHVS and CDR2 is FNYEAQ. CDR3 residues: CASSLVWGTGTRQSPNEKLFF. CDR3 DNA: TGTGCCAGCAGCTTAGTTTGGGGGACAGGAACGCGACAAAGCCCTAATGAAAAACTGTTTTTT. The complete variable domain, with remaining parts taken from reference TRBV7-6 and TRBJ1-4, reads GAGVSQSPRYKVTKRGQDVALRCDPISGHVSLYWYRQALGQGPEFLTYFNYEAQQDKSGLPNDRFSAERPEGSISTLTIQRTEQRDSAMYRCASSLVWGTGTRQSPNEKLFFGSGTQLSVL.

This chain uses TRBV19 with TRBJ2-7; D call uncertain. Germline V lookup: CDR1 LNHDA, CDR2 SQIVND (reference sequence). The CDR3 spans 13 residues. V was pared by 5 bases and J by 0 bases, with 8 bases between. CDR3 in amino acids: CASSSTPSYEQYF. CDR3 DNA: TGTGCCAGTAGTTCAACTCCCTCCTACGAGCAGTACTTC. The whole variable domain, filled in from reference TRBV19 and TRBJ2-7, reads DGGITQSPKYLFRKEGQNVTLSCEQNLNHDAMYWYRQDPGQGLRLIYYSQIVNDFQKGDIAEGYSVSREKKESFPLTVTSAQKNPTAFYLCASSSTPSYEQYFGPGTRLTVT.

The chain recombines TRBV19 with TRBJ2-3, with D possibly matching TRBD1 (5 bases). The CDR3 has 16 residues. Germline CDR1 is LNHDA and CDR2 is SQIVND (reference sequence). V shed 1 base and J shed 0 bases, with 11 bases lying between them. The CDR3 protein is CASSIGWTTSTDTQYF. The DNA of the CDR3 is TGTGCCAGTAGTATAGGATGGACAACAAGCACAGATACGCAGTATTTT.

V and J are TRBV6-6 and TRBJ1-1; 7 nucleotides match TRBD1. The CDR3 consists of 14 residues. Germline V gives CDR1 MNHNY, CDR2 SVGAGI (reference sequence). Germline trimming cut 5 bases from V and 0 bases from J; bases unmatched to any gene: 3. CDR3 region: CASSPTGLNTEAFF. CDR3 sequence (DNA): TGTGCCAGCAGTCCGACAGGGTTGAACACTGAAGCTTTCTTT.

The chain carries TRBV11-1 and TRBJ2-1; D is undetermined. V gave up 2 bases and J gave up 13 bases, with 15 bases separating them. The CDR3 is made up of 13 amino acids. Germline V gene lookup returns CDR1 SGHAT and CDR2 FQDESV (reference sequence). The CDR3, as DNA: TGTGCCAGCAGCTTACGCGTCGGCGGCCGACAGTTCTTC. It is translated as CASSLRVGGRQFF. Supplemented by reference TRBV11-1 and TRBJ2-1, the full variable domain reads EAEVAQSPRYKITEKSQAVAFWCDPISGHATLYWYRQILGQGPELLVQFQDESVVDDSQLPKDRFSAERLKGVDSTLKIQPAELGDSAMYLCASSLRVGGRQFFGPGTRLTVL.

The genes are TRBV4-2 and TRBJ2-7; 11 bases are shared with TRBD2. Germline V gives CDR1 LGHNA, CDR2 YNFKEQ. With 1 base clipped from V and 2 bases from J, the junction kept 4 bases outside the gene matches. This CDR3 has 16 amino acids. CDR3 region: CASSQAASGGTYEQYF. CDR3 bases: TGTGCCAGCAGCCAAGCGGCTAGCGGGGGGACCTACGAGCAGTACTTC.

The genes are TRBV5-1 and TRBJ2-6, with D hard to call. The V and J ends lost 6 bases and 2 bases respectively, with 9 bases between them. Germline loops: CDR1 SGHRS, CDR2 YFSETQ. The CDR3 totals 14 residues. CDR3 nucleotide sequence: TGCGCCAGCACCATGATTACTGGGGCCAACGTCCTGACTTTC. Protein product: CASTMITGANVLTF.

The chain employs TRBV5-1 and TRBJ2-1; D unresolved. The CDR3 contains 14 residues. V was trimmed by 1 base and J by 6 bases, leaving 11 bases between them. Germline V gene sequence: CDR1 SGHRS, CDR2 YFSETQ. The CDR3 reads CASSLLGSGNEQFF. CDR3 coding DNA: TGCGCCAGCAGCTTGTTAGGGTCGGGCAATGAGCAGTTCTTC. Using reference TRBV5-1 and TRBJ2-1 for the parts outside the CDR3, the full variable domain is KAGVTQTPRYLIKTRGQQVTLSCSPISGHRSVSWYQQTPGQGLQFLFEYFSETQRNKGNFPGRFSGRQFSNSRSEMNVSTLELGDSALYLCASSLLGSGNEQFFGPGTRLTVL.

The chain joins TRBV11-2 to TRBJ2-3; no reliable D call. Germline CDR1 and CDR2: SGHAT and FQNNGV. V was clipped by 4 bases and J by 10 bases, with 12 bases between them. CDR3 length: 12 amino acids. CDR3 protein: CASSWTIEPQYF. CDR3 coding DNA: TGTGCCAGCAGCTGGACCATCGAGCCGCAGTATTTT.

This clone was observed a handful of times. The genes are TRBV6-4 and TRBJ1-2; D is ambiguous. The germline V gene encodes CDR1 MRHNA and CDR2 SNTAGT. The CDR3 spans 15 residues. V lost 10 bases and J lost 0, with 18 bases in between. The CDR3 here is CATTSYALANYGYTF. The CDR3 DNA reads TGTGCCACCACCAGCTACGCGTTAGCTAACTATGGCTACACCTTC.

J is TRBJ1-4 and V is TRBV6-6, with D maybe TRBD1 (5 bases). V was shortened by 2 bases and J by 4 bases, with 14 bases between the two germline ends. Germline V lookup: CDR1 MNHNY, CDR2 SVGAGI (reference sequence). The CDR3 spans 16 residues. Here the CDR3 DNA reads TGTGCCAGCAGTTACCCCCGGAGACAGAGTAATGAAAAACTGTTTTTT. Translated, it gives CASSYPRRQSNEKLFF.

The V call is TRBV5-1, the J call TRBJ1-5, with D unclear. The V end was cut by 2 bases, the J end by 5 bases, with 14 bases between. Germline V gene data show CDR1 as SGHRS and CDR2 as YFSETQ. CDR3 length: 15 residues. This CDR3 is CASSLEGRRDQPQHF. DNA of the CDR3: TGCGCCAGCAGCTTAGAGGGCAGGAGGGATCAGCCCCAGCATTTT.

This clone has just one count. This rearrangement joins TRBV20-1 to TRBJ1-5; D gene unclear. The CDR3 sequence is 11 residues long. Trimming left V 1 base short and J 11 bases short, with 9 bases between. Germline V CDR1 and CDR2: DFQATT, SNEGSKA (reference sequence). CDR3 in amino acids: CSARAGMSQHF. Here the CDR3 DNA reads TGCAGTGCTAGAGCGGGGATGTCCCAGCATTTT.

This chain connects TRBV2 to TRBJ1-5; D uncertain. The CDR3 consists of 14 residues. CDR1 is SNHLY, CDR2 FYNNEI, per germline. V was clipped by 2 bases and J by 4 bases, with 9 bases between them. The CDR3 is CASSEQTDNQPQHF. Here the CDR3 DNA reads TGTGCCAGCAGTGAACAGACGGATAATCAGCCCCAGCATTTT.